This TCR beta chain is from a study of shared clonotypes between healthy human individuals (TCRdb year 2020). Notes on the research overall: Three men and a couple of women, aged 18 to 49 years, made up the cohort. To estimate repertoire size and how much clonotypes are shared between individuals, the study performed deep sequencing of blood TCR repertoires from about five healthy adults. To increase sequencing depth and limit assay-specific biases, TCR repertoire library preparation and sequencing were carried out by different laboratories using diverse techniques. Between about 0.9 and 10 billion PBMCs per donor were obtained by leukapheresis.

The CDR3 contains 14 residues, cysteine and phenylalanine counted. CDR3 DNA is the only sequence kept; it has 42 bases, read in frame from the first base. The junction shows trimming of 5 bases on V and 8 bases on J, plus 17 bases between the germline ends. CDR1 SGHDT and CDR2 YYEEEE are derived from the germline V gene. Using the deep immunoSEQ assay, TCR CDR3 regions were amplified from genomic DNA by multiplex PCR. For each cell subset, the extracted genomic DNA was distributed evenly across all wells of several immunoSEQ 96-well plates, and each plate served as one replicate. For unsorted PBMC, roughly 270 ng genomic DNA, equal to 30,000 or so T cell genomes, was loaded into each replicate PCR. Ten immunoSEQ deep assay plates were used to sequence the unsorted PBMC genomic DNA. Purified libraries were measured with a Qubit 3.0 fluorometer, size-checked on a Bioanalyzer 2100, and measured again with the KAPA Library Quantification kit. A separate single-read 150-cycle Illumina NextSeq 550 flow cell was used to sequence each immunoSEQ 96-well plate. Concerning the study's data processing: The immunoSEQ output contained only junctional sequences without quality scores, so filtering could not match that applied to full-length reads. To assign V/J genes and CDR3, sequences were annotated against IMGT germline references using PyIR, a Python wrapper for IgBLAST v1.9. Reads with weak V/J assignments (E-value above 1e-6), missing CDR3, stop codons, out-of-frame junctions, or ambiguous translated residues were removed. A V3J clonotype was defined by an identical inferred V gene, J gene, and CDR3 amino acid sequence. Percentage overlap between repertoires was computed as shared unique clonotypes divided by the size of the smaller repertoire. Repertoire richness was assessed with RTK rarefaction, the Chao1 estimator, and Recon v2.1 estimates of unobserved clonotypes. The immuneACCESS repertoire file appears here via TCRdb, limited to in-frame rearrangements. These files lack a portion of the clones; in checked studies, under half of the deficit traces to unresolved V genes, and the cause of the others is not known. V, J and clone size derive from that table, while D and trimming were established from the DNA sequence. Counted in this sample were 490,000 or so clones; about 82% of them appeared once. Clones ranked in the top ten supply 10% to 15% of the sample.

Notes on this clone: Its recognized antigen is unknown. No much larger clonotype is one base removed from it; base qualities were not supplied.

Results the study describes overall, beyond this receptor: Pairwise subsampling led to the expectation that sequencing depth would affect the degree of clonotype sharing among donors. Because the study included a small number of donors, the genetic and exposure-history diversity represented was limited. Sampling was restricted to blood, and TCR repertoires in tissue are likely to differ from TCR repertoires in blood.

Donors were healthy HIV-negative adults with no recently reported acute infections or vaccinations. Every donor was a Caucasian adult living in Nashville, Tennessee, USA. For unsorted samples, 90 million or so PBMCs were counted, and genomic DNA was extracted using the QIAamp DNA Blood Mini kit. Blood was collected by leukapheresis, and PBMCs were isolated by Ficoll-Histopaque density gradient centrifugation and then cryopreserved in liquid nitrogen vapor phase. This receptor chain uses TRBV5-6 and TRBJ2-4; the D segment cannot be called with confidence. The receptor was isolated from a woman between 40 and 50 years old in good health. Some clones in this sample may be carry-over from other donors' samples. Source material: PBMCs. The CDR3 sequence is CASSYADRAYIQYF. DNA sequence: TGTGCCAGCAGTTACGCTGATAGGGCGTACATTCAGTACTTC.